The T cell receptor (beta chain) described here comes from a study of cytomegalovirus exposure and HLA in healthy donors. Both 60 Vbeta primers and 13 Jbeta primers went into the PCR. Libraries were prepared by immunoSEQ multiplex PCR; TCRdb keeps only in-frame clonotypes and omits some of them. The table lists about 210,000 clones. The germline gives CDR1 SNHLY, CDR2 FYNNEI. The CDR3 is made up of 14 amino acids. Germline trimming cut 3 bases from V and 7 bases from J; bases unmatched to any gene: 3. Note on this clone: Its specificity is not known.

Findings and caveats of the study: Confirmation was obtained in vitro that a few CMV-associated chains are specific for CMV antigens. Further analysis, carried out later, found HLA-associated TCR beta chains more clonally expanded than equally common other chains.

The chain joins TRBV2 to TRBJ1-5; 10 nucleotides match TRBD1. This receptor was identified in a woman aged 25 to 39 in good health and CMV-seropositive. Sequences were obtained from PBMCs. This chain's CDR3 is CASSDGQGDQPQHF. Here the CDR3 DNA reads TGTGCCAGCAGTGATGGACAGGGGGACCAGCCCCAGCATTTT.